This T cell receptor (beta chain) originates from a study of T cell changes during pregnancy in multiple sclerosis. J was trimmed by 3 bases and V by 2 bases; bases with no gene match: 1. The CDR3 loop spans 14 amino acids. Germline assignment: CDR1 SEHNR and CDR2 FQNEAQ (reference sequence). The data were produced by immunoSEQ multiplex PCR, yet TCRdb's version contains in-frame clones alone and is incomplete. Among more than 30,000 clones listed, just under 95% were seen once. The specimen was CD8+ T cells from peripheral blood mononuclear cells, collected in the third trimester of pregnancy. This chain uses TRBV7-9 with TRBJ2-5, with 9 bases lining up with TRBD2. The sequence was collected from a female donor with multiple sclerosis, enrolled in a pregnancy study. The CDR3 sequence is CASSLSGGKETQYF. DNA of the CDR3: TGTGCCAGCAGCTTAAGCGGGGGGAAAGAGACCCAGTACTTC.